This T cell receptor beta chain is from a study of T cells expressing NK-cell markers. One entry per CDR3 protein, without DNA, is what TCRdb gives after re-calling the 5' RACE reads. The table lists roughly 450,000 distinct CDR3 sequences. Germline V gene lookup returns CDR1 SGHRS and CDR2 YFSETQ. The CDR3 has 14 amino acids. The chain is built from TRBV5-1 and TRBJ2-2. This TCR derives from a woman aged 45-65 years in good health. The sequencing sample was made of blood T cells: a sorted CD56 or NKG2C T cell subset, CD4+ or CD8+ T cells, or bulk PBMC T cells (not recorded which). CDR3 sequence reads: CASNKNKNTGELFF.